A single sample is the source of the 9 T cell receptor beta chains below, sequenced in a study of cytomegalovirus exposure and HLA in healthy donors. It was with 60 Vbeta and 13 Jbeta primers that the PCR ran. Profiled with immunoSEQ multiplex PCR; TCRdb holds only in-frame clones, not every one. The table has some 95,000 clones, roughly 71% seen once; the top ten hold 4.5% to 6%. The sequenced sample was PBMCs. These receptors all come from a woman in her thirties or forties in good health and CMV-seronegative.

CDR3: CASSFPRGGADTQYF. CDR3 nucleotides: TGTGCCAGCAGCTTCCCCCGAGGAGGTGCAGATACGCAGTATTTT. The J gene is TRBJ2-3, the V gene TRBV9; possible D gene TRBD2, 5 bases. Deletions cut 4 bases from V and 4 bases from J, with 16 bases between. Germline V gene data show CDR1 as SGDLS and CDR2 as YYNGEE. CDR3 length: 15 residues.

This chain joins TRBV19 and TRBJ1-5; D might be TRBD1 (5 bases). CDR1 LNHDA and CDR2 SQIVND come from the germline V gene (reference sequence). The V end was cut by 10 bases, the J end by 2 bases, with 9 bases between. The length of the CDR3 is 12 residues. The CDR3 spells CATRGGNQPQHF. The CDR3 nucleotides are TGTGCCACCCGGGGGGGCAATCAGCCCCAGCATTTT.

The chain joins TRBV30 to TRBJ2-3; D might be TRBD2 (6 bases). CDR1 GTSNPN and CDR2 SVGIG come from the germline V gene (reference sequence). CDR3 size: 13 residues. Trimming pared 5 bases from V and 6 bases from J, leaving 15 bases between. In DNA form, the CDR3 reads TGTGCCTGGTTGACTAGGAGTGGCGATACGCAGTATTTT. This codes for CAWLTRSGDTQYF.

The chain employs TRBV2 and TRBJ1-6; tentatively, D is TRBD1 (5 bases). Germline CDR1 is SNHLY and CDR2 is FYNNEI. The CDR3 extends over 16 amino acids. With 6 bases removed from V and 5 bases from J, the gap between germline ends came to 17 bases. CDR3 region: CASRLWGEGNNSPLHF. The CDR3 DNA reads TGTGCCAGCAGACTGTGGGGGGAGGGGAATAATTCACCCCTCCACTTT. Filled out from reference TRBV2 and TRBJ1-6, the complete variable domain reads EPEVTQTPSHQVTQMGQEVILRCVPISNHLYFYWYRQILGQKVEFLVSFYNNEISEKSEIFDDQFSVERPDGSNFTLKIRSTKLEDSAMYFCASRLWGEGNNSPLHFGNGTRLTVT.

The V and J genes are TRBV19 and TRBJ1-1; tentative D call: TRBD1 (5 bases). The V end was cut by 6 bases, the J end by 7 bases, with 21 bases between. Germline CDR1 LNHDA, CDR2 SQIVND (reference sequence). The CDR3 consists of 15 residues. CDR3 sequence: CASRDISGRGYEAFF. In DNA, the CDR3 is TGTGCCAGTAGAGATATTTCAGGGCGGGGGTATGAAGCTTTCTTT.

This chain connects TRBV6-6 to TRBJ1-4; D may be TRBD1 (5 bases). Trimming pared 7 bases from V and 6 bases from J, leaving 21 bases between. The CDR3 length is 16 residues. Germline V gene lookup returns CDR1 MNHNY and CDR2 SVGAGI (reference sequence). The CDR3 loop is CASKGTGGGEYEKLFF. The CDR3 DNA follows: TGTGCCAGCAAAGGGACTGGGGGAGGGGAATATGAAAAACTGTTTTTT.

This clone was counted a few times. This rearrangement joins TRBV27 to TRBJ2-1; tentatively, D is TRBD1 (6 bases). CDR1 and CDR2 (germline): MNHEY, SMNVEV (reference sequence). Trimming removed 6 bases from V and 9 bases from J, with 15 bases in between. The CDR3 loop spans 13 amino acids. The CDR3: CASSLQGYAEQFF. The DNA for the CDR3 is TGTGCCAGCAGCTTACAGGGTTACGCTGAGCAGTTCTTC.

This chain uses TRBV6-5 with TRBJ1-2; D is ambiguous. Trimming stripped 3 bases from V and 6 bases from J, with 17 bases between. Per germline, CDR1 MNHEY and CDR2 SVGAGI. This CDR3 has 15 amino acids. The CDR3 DNA is TGTGCCAGCAGTTATGCTCCAGGCCAGATGAATGGCTACACCTTC. Residues: CASSYAPGQMNGYTF.

The chain carries TRBV30 and TRBJ1-2, with D possibly matching TRBD1 (6 bases). Trimming took off 7 bases at V and 1 base at J, with 19 bases between the two ends. Germline loops: CDR1 GTSNPN, CDR2 SVGIG (reference sequence). The CDR3 length is 15 residues. The CDR3 DNA sequence: TGTGCCTTAAAAACTCGGACAGCTATTAACTATGGCTACACCTTC. Translation: CALKTRTAINYGYTF.